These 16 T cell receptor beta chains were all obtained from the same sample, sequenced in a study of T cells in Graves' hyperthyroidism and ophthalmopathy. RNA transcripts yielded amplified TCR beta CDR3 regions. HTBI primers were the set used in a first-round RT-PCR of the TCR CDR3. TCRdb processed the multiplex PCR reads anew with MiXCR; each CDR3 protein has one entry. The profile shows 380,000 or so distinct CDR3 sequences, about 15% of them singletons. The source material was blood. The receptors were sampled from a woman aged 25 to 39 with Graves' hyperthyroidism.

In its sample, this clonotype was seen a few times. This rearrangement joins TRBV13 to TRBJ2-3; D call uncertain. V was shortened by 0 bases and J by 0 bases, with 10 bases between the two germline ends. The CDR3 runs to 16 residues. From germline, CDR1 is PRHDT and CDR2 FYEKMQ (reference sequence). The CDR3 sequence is CASSLGLAASTDTQYF. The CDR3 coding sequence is TGTGCCAGCAGCTTAGGCCTTGCGGCCAGCACAGATACGCAGTATTTT.

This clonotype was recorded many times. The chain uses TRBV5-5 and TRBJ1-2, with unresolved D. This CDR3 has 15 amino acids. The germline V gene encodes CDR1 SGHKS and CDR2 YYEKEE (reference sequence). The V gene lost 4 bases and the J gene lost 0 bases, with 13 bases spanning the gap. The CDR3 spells CASSPNRGANYGYTF. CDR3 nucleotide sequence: TGTGCCAGCAGCCCCAACAGAGGTGCTAACTATGGCTACACCTTC.

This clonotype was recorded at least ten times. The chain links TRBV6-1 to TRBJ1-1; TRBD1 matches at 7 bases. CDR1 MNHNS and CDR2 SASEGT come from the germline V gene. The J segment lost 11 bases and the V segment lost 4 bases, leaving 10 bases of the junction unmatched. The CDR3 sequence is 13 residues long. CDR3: CASSGRRQGDAFF. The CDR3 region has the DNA TGTGCCAGCAGTGGCCGCAGACAGGGTGATGCTTTCTTT.

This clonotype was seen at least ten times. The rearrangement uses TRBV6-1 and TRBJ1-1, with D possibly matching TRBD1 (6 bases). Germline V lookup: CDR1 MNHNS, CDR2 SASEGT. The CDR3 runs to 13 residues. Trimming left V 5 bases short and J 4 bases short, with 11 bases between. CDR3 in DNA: TGTGCCAGCAGTTTCGGACAGACCACTGAAGCTTTCTTT. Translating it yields CASSFGQTTEAFF.

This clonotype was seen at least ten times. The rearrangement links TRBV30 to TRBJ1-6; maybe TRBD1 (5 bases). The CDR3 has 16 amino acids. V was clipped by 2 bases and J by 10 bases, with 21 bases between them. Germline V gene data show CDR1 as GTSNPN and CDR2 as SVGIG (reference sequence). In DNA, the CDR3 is TGTGCCTGGAGTCCCGCACGGACACGGGTCTTATCACCCCTCCACTTT. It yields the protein CAWSPARTRVLSPLHF. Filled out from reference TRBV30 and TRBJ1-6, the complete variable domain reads SQTIHQWPATLVQPVGSPLSLECTVEGTSNPNLYWYRQAAGRGLQLLFYSVGIGQISSEVPQNLSASRPQDRQFILSSKKLLLSDSGFYLCAWSPARTRVLSPLHFGNGTRLTVT.

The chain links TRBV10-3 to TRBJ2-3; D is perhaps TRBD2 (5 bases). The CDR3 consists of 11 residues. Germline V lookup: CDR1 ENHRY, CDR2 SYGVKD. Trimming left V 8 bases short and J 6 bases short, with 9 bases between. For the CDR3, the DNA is TGTGCCATCTCCATAGCGGATACGCAGTATTTT. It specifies CAISIADTQYF.

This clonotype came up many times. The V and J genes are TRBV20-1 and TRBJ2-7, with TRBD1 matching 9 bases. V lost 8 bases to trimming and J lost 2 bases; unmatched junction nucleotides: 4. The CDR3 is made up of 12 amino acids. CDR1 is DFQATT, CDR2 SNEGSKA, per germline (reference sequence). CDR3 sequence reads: CSRGTGTYEQYF. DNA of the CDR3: TGCAGTCGAGGGACAGGGACCTACGAGCAGTACTTC.

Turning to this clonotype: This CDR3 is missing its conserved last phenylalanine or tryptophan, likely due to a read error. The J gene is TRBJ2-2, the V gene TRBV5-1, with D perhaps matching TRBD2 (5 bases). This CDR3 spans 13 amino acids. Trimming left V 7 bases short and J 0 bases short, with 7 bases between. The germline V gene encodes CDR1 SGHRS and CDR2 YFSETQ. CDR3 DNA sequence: TGCGCCAGCGAGGGCACGAACACCGGGGAGCTGTTTGTT. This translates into CASEGTNTGELFV.

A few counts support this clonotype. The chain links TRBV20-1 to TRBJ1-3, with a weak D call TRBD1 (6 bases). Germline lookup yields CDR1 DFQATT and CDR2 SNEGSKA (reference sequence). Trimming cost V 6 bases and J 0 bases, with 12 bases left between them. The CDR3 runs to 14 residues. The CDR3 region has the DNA TGCAGTGCCAGGAGGGGGGACTCTGGAAACACCATATATTTT. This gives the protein CSARRGDSGNTIYF.

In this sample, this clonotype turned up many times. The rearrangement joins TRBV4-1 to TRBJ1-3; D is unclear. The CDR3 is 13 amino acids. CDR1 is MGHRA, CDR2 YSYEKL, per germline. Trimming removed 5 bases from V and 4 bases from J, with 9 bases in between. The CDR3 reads CASSFDLGNTIYF. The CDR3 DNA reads TGCGCCAGCAGCTTCGACCTGGGAAACACCATATATTTT.

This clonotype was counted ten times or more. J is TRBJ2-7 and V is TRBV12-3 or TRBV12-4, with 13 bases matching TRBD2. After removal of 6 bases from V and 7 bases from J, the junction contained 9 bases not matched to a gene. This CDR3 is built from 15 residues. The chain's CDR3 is CASSSGLAGVGEQYF. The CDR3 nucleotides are TGTGCCAGCAGCTCTGGACTAGCGGGAGTGGGGGAGCAGTACTTC.

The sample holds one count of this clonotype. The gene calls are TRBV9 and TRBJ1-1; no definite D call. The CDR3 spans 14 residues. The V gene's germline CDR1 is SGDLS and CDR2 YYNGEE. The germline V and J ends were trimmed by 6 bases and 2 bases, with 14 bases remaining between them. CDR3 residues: CASTPPGFNTEAFF. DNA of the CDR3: TGTGCCAGCACCCCCCCCGGGTTTAACACTGAAGCTTTCTTT.

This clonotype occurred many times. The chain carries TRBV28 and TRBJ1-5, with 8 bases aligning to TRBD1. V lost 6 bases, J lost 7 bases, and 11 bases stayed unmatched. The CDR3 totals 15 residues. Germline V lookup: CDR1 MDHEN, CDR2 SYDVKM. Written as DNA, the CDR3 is TGTGCCAGCAGACCATCAACAGGGGGTTCCCAGCCCCAGCATTTT. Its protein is CASRPSTGGSQPQHF.

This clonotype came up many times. This chain's CDR3 is CASYFGGLAFF. CDR3 DNA: TGTGCCAGCTATTTTGGGGGGCTCGCTTTCTTT. The V call is TRBV28, the J call TRBJ1-1; a weak D match, TRBD1 (6 bases). CDR1 is MDHEN, CDR2 SYDVKM, per germline. The CDR3 sequence is 11 residues long. Trimming cost V 8 bases and J 11 bases, with 15 bases left between them.

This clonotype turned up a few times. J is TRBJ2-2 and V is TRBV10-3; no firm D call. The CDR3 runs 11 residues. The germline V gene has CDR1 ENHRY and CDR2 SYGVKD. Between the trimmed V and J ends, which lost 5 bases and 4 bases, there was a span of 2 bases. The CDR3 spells CAISLTGELFF. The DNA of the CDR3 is TGTGCCATCAGTCTCACCGGGGAGCTGTTTTTT.

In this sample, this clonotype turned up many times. The CDR3 reads CASSLSRSNQPQHF. CDR3 DNA: TGTGCCAGCAGCTTATCCCGAAGCAATCAGCCCCAGCATTTT. The V gene is TRBV7-3, the J gene TRBJ1-5, with D unresolved. The CDR3 sequence is 14 residues long. V shed 2 bases and J shed 1 base, with 6 bases lying between them. Germline-derived CDR1 and CDR2 are SGHTA and FQGTGA.